The clone carrying this TCR beta chain was seen just once. Its antigen is undetermined. The data derive from a study of brain metastases from non-small cell lung cancer. Findings and caveats of the study: T-cell clones appeared expanded in around 61% of brain metastases relative to matched primary tumors. TCR repertoires overlapped largely between brain metastases and matched primaries. Brain metastases had lower T-cell infiltration than primary tumors.

Produced via immunoSEQ multiplex PCR; TCRdb's table is partial and in-frame only. The table has roughly 4,800 clones, almost 85% seen once. The CDR3 runs to 13 residues. Germline loops: CDR1 SQVTM, CDR2 ANQGSEA. Trimming took 3 bases from V and 5 from J, leaving 13 bases between them. Sample: primary lung tumor tissue. This clonotype originated in a donor aged 40 or over with non-small cell lung cancer. The chain combines TRBV29-1 with TRBJ1-1; D possibly corresponds to TRBD1 (5 bases). The CDR3 DNA is TGCAGCGTTGATCCGGGGCGGGTAACTGAAGCTTTCTTT. The encoded protein is CSVDPGRVTEAFF.